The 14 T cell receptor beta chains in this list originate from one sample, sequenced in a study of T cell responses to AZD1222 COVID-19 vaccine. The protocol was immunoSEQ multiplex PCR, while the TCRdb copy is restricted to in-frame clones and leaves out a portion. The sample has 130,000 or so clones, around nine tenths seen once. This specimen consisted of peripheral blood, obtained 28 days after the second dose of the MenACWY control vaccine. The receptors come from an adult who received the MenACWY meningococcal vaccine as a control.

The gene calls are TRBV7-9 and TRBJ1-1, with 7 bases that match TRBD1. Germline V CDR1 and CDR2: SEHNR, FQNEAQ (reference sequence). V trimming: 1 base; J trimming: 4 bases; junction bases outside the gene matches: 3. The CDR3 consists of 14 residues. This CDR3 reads CASSLVQGGTEAFF. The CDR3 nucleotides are TGTGCCAGCAGCTTAGTGCAGGGGGGCACTGAAGCTTTCTTT. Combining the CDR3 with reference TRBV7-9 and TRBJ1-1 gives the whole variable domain DTGVSQNPRHKITKRGQNVTFRCDPISEHNRLYWYRQTLGQGPEFLTYFQNEAQLEKSRLLSDRFSAERPKGSFSTLEIQRTEQGDSAMYLCASSLVQGGTEAFFGQGTRLTVV.

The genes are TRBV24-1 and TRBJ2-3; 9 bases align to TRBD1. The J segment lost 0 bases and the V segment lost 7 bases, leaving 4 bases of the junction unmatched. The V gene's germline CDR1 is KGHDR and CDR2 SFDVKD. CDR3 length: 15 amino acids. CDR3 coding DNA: TGTGCCACCAGCGACAGGGGGGTGAGCACAGATACGCAGTATTTT. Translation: CATSDRGVSTDTQYF.

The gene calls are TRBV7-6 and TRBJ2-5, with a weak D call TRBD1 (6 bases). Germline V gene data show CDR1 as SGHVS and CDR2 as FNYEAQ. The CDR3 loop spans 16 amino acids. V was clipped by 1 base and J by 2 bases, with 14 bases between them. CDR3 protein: CASSLGGQGWQETQYF. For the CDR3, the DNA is TGTGCCAGCAGCTTAGGAGGCCAGGGGTGGCAAGAGACCCAGTACTTC.

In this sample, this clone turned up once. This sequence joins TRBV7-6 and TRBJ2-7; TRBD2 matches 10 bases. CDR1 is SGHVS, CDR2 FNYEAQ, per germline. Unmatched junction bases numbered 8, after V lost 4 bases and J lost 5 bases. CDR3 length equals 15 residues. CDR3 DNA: TGTGCCAGCAGCTCACTAGCGGGATCATCCGACGAGCAGTACTTC. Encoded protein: CASSSLAGSSDEQYF.

The CDR3 is CASTPLAGGSYNEQFF. The CDR3 bases are TGTGCCAGCACCCCGCTAGCGGGGGGCTCCTACAATGAGCAGTTCTTC. The chain joins TRBV9 to TRBJ2-1; 11 positions match TRBD2. The CDR3 is 16 amino acids. Germline V gives CDR1 SGDLS, CDR2 YYNGEE. V lost 6 bases, J lost 0 bases, and 5 bases stayed unmatched.

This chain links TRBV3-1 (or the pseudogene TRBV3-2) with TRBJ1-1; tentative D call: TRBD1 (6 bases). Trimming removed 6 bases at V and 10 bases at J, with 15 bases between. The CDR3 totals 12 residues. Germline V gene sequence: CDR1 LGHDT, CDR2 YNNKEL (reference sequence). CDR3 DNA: TGTGCCAGCAGTCCGGTGGGGGGGCGAGCTTTCTTT. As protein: CASSPVGGRAFF.

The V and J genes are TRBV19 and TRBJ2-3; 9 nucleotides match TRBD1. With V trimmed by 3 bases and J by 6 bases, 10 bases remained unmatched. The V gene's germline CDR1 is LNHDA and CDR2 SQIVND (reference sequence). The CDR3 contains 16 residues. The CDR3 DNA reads TGTGCCAGTAGTATTTCCGGACAGGGGCGAGGGGATACGCAGTATTTT. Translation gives CASSISGQGRGDTQYF.

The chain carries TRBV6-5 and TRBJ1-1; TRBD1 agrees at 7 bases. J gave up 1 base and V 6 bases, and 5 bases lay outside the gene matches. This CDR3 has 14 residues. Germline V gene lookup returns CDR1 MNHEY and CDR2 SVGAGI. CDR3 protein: CASRKGGPNTEAFF. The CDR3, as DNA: TGTGCCAGCAGGAAAGGGGGCCCGAACACTGAAGCTTTCTTT.

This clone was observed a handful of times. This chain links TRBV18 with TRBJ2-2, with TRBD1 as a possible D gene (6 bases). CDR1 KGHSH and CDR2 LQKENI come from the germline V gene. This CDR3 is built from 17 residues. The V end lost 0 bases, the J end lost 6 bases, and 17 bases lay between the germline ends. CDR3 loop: CASSPPKGEQVAGELFF. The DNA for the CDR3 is TGTGCCAGCTCACCACCGAAGGGGGAACAGGTTGCCGGGGAGCTGTTTTTT. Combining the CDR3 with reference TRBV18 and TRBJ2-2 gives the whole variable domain NAGVMQNPRHLVRRRGQEARLRCSPMKGHSHVYWYRQLPEEGLKFMVYLQKENIIDESGMPKERFSAEFPKEGPSILRIQQVVRGDSAAYFCASSPPKGEQVAGELFFGEGSRLTVL.

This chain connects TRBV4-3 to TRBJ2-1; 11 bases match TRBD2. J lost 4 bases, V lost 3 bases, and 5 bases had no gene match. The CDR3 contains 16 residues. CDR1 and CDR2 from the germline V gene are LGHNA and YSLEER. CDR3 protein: CASSQDLAGGYNEQFF. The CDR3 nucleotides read TGCGCCAGCAGCCAGGACCTAGCGGGGGGTTACAATGAGCAGTTCTTC.

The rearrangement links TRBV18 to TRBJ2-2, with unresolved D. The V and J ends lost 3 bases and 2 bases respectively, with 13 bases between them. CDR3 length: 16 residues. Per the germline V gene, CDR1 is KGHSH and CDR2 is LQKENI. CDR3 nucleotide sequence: TGTGCCAGCTCACCCACTTCTGACGGAAACACCGGGGAGCTGTTTTTT. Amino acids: CASSPTSDGNTGELFF.

CDR3: CASSYSKGYNEQFF. Written as DNA, the CDR3 is TGTGCCAGCAGTTACTCGAAAGGTTACAATGAGCAGTTCTTC. The chain recombines TRBV6-5 with TRBJ2-1; D remains ambiguous. The V gene lost 0 bases and the J gene lost 4 bases, with 7 bases spanning the gap. The germline V gene has CDR1 MNHEY and CDR2 SVGAGI. The length of the CDR3 is 14 residues.

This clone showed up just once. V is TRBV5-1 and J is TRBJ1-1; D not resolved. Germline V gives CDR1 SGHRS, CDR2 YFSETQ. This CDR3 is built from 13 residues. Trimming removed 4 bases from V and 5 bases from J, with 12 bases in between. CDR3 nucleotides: TGCGCCAGCAGCCACACGGTAGGGACTGAAGCTTTCTTT. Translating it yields CASSHTVGTEAFF.

Here the CDR3 reads CSVAMGIEQFF. The CDR3 DNA is TGCAGCGTTGCTATGGGAATTGAGCAGTTCTTC. The chain links TRBV29-1 to TRBJ2-1; D is ambiguous. From germline, CDR1 is SQVTM and CDR2 ANQGSEA. CDR3 length: 11 amino acids. The V end lost 4 bases, the J end lost 9 bases, and 10 bases lay between the germline ends.